These 13 T cell receptor beta chains share one sample of origin, sequenced in a study of cytomegalovirus exposure and HLA in healthy donors. Vbeta (60) and Jbeta (13) primers were used in the PCR. The assay was immunoSEQ multiplex PCR, and TCRdb's table has in-frame clones only and misses some. The top ten hold 5.8% of the sample, which has some 130,000 clones, roughly 74% seen once. Sequencing was carried out using PBMCs. The receptors derive from a woman between 50 and 59 years old in good health and CMV-seropositive.

The CDR3: CASSQGWGDYGYTF. As DNA, the CDR3 is TGTGCCAGCAGCCAAGGGTGGGGGGACTATGGCTACACCTTC. This rearrangement joins TRBV4-2 to TRBJ1-2, with D tentatively TRBD1 (5 bases). This CDR3 comprises 14 residues. V was clipped by 1 base and J by 3 bases, with 9 bases between them. Germline assignment: CDR1 LGHNA and CDR2 YNFKEQ.

V usage is TRBV19 and J usage is TRBJ2-3; TRBD1 agrees at 7 bases. V lost 3 bases, J lost 0 bases, and 3 bases stayed unmatched. The CDR3 is 15 residues long. CDR1 and CDR2 from the germline V gene are LNHDA and SQIVND (reference sequence). CDR3 protein: CASSMDRTSTDTQYF. The CDR3 DNA follows: TGTGCCAGTAGTATGGACAGGACGAGCACAGATACGCAGTATTTT.

V and J are TRBV6-1 and TRBJ1-5, with 7 positions matching TRBD1. V was clipped by 6 bases and J by 9 bases; unmatched bases: 11. The CDR3 consists of 14 residues. Germline CDR1 MNHNS, CDR2 SASEGT. The CDR3 sequence is CASSRGQRASPQHF. The CDR3 nucleotides read TGTGCCAGCAGCCGGGGACAGCGAGCCTCGCCCCAGCATTTT.

V gene TRBV5-5 combines with J gene TRBJ1-2; D may be TRBD1 (5 bases). The germline V and J ends were trimmed by 2 bases and 6 bases, with 8 bases remaining between them. The CDR3 runs to 12 residues. Germline CDR1 reads SGHKS; CDR2 reads YYEKEE (reference sequence). The CDR3: CASSFGGDGYTF. The CDR3 nucleotides are TGTGCCAGCAGCTTCGGAGGGGATGGCTACACCTTC.

J is TRBJ2-3 and V is TRBV6-6, with D possibly TRBD2 on 6 matching bases. V was clipped by 5 bases and J by 5 bases, with 11 bases between them. Germline assignment: CDR1 MNHNY and CDR2 SVGAGI (reference sequence). The CDR3 is 13 residues long. CDR3 nucleotide sequence: TGTGCCAGCAGTCGACTAGGGCTAGATACGCAGTATTTT. This gives the protein CASSRLGLDTQYF.

The chain links TRBV7-2 to TRBJ1-6; a possible D gene is TRBD1 (6 bases). CDR1 and CDR2 from the germline V gene are SGHTA and FQGNSA. This CDR3 is built from 16 residues. V was clipped by 5 bases and J by 9 bases, with 20 bases between them. CDR3 residues: CASSPPQQGRSSPLHF. CDR3 DNA sequence: TGTGCCAGCAGCCCCCCTCAACAGGGTCGGAGTTCACCCCTCCACTTT.

The V and J genes are TRBV5-4 and TRBJ1-3; D is possibly TRBD1 (6 bases). Germline V lookup: CDR1 SGHNT, CDR2 YYREEE (reference sequence). Trimming pared 1 base from V and 4 bases from J, leaving 9 bases between. The CDR3 is 14 amino acids. CDR3 nucleotides: TGTGCCAGCAGCTTGTGGGGGGGCGGAAACACCATATATTTT. This gives the protein CASSLWGGGNTIYF.

This chain connects TRBV5-1 to TRBJ2-7; 11 bases are a match to TRBD2. This CDR3 has 16 amino acids. V shed 4 bases and J 3 bases; nucleotides not matched to a gene: 9. Germline values: CDR1 SGHRS, CDR2 YFSETQ. CDR3 residues: CASSPEYSGGGYEQYF. For the CDR3, the DNA is TGCGCCAGCAGCCCTGAATATAGCGGGGGGGGCTACGAGCAGTACTTC.

The chain employs TRBV5-8 and TRBJ2-7; the D gene is possibly TRBD1 (6 bases). Trimming pared 0 bases from V and 6 bases from J, leaving 10 bases between. The CDR3 has 13 amino acids. The germline V gene encodes CDR1 SGHTS and CDR2 YDEGEE. CDR3 DNA: TGTGCCAGCAGCTTGGTGGACAGAGGCGAGCAGTACTTC. Translation: CASSLVDRGEQYF.

The CDR3 sequence: CASSTTGTGNEQYF. CDR3 DNA: TGTGCCAGTAGTACCACCGGGACAGGCAACGAGCAGTACTTC. This chain links TRBV19 with TRBJ2-7; 8 bases match TRBD1. Trimming cost V 4 bases and J 5 bases; bases outside gene matches: 7. Germline lookup yields CDR1 LNHDA and CDR2 SQIVND (reference sequence). This CDR3 has 14 residues.

This chain joins TRBV10-3 and TRBJ2-1; the D gene is possibly TRBD2 (6 bases). CDR3 length equals 13 residues. Trimming stripped 6 bases from V and 6 bases from J, with 12 bases between. Looked up from germline, CDR1 is ENHRY and CDR2 is SYGVKD. The CDR3 spells CAIREGRANEQFF. CDR3 DNA sequence: TGTGCCATCAGGGAGGGCAGGGCCAATGAGCAGTTCTTC.

The V and J genes are TRBV5-4 and TRBJ2-7, with a tentative D call TRBD1 (6 bases). The CDR3 sequence is 14 residues long. V dropped 5 bases and J dropped 2 bases, with 14 bases sitting between them. CDR1 and CDR2 from the germline V gene are SGHNT and YYREEE (reference sequence). CDR3: CASRPQGSTYEQYF. CDR3 sequence (DNA): TGTGCCAGCAGACCACAGGGCTCTACCTACGAGCAGTACTTC.

The chain links TRBV30 to TRBJ1-3, with D possibly being TRBD1 (6 bases). CDR3 length: 14 amino acids. Trimming left V 4 bases short and J 0 bases short, with 10 bases between. Germline values: CDR1 GTSNPN, CDR2 SVGIG (reference sequence). The CDR3 loop is CAWNRAGSGNTIYF. As DNA, the CDR3 is TGTGCCTGGAACAGGGCCGGCTCTGGAAACACCATATATTTT.